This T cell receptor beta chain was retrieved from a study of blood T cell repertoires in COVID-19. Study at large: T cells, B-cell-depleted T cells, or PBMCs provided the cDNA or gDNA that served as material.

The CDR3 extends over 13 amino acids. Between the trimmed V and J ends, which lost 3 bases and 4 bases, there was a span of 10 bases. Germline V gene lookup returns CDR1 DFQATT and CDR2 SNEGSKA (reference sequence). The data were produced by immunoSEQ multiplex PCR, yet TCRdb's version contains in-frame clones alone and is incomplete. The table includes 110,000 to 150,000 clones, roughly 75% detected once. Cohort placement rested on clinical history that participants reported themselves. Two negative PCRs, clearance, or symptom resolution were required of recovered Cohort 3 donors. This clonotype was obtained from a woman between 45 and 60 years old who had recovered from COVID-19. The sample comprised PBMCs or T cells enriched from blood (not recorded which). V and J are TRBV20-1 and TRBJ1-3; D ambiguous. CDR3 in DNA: TGCAGTGCTAGTGGAGGGTACGGAAACACCATATATTTT. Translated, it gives CSASGGYGNTIYF.